The 11 T cell receptor beta chains below come from one sample, sequenced in a study of T cells in Graves' hyperthyroidism and ophthalmopathy. Regions amplified from RNA transcripts were the TCR beta CDR3 regions. The TCR CDR3 first-round RT-PCR relied on the HTBI primer set. TCRdb re-called the multiplex PCR reads through MiXCR, storing one row per CDR3 protein. Of about 380,000 distinct CDR3 sequences listed, about 13% were seen once; the top ten hold roughly 20%. Sequenced: blood. The source of these receptors is a man under 40 with Graves' hyperthyroidism that later progressed to Graves' ophthalmopathy.

The sample holds many counts of this clonotype. The J gene is TRBJ1-5, the V gene TRBV2, with D tentatively TRBD1 (5 bases). The CDR3 runs 15 residues. Trimming stripped 3 bases from V and 7 bases from J, with 16 bases between. CDR1 is SNHLY, CDR2 FYNNEI, per germline. The CDR3 reads CASSDGQGVWQPQHF. DNA of the CDR3: TGTGCCAGCAGTGATGGGCAGGGAGTATGGCAGCCCCAGCATTTT.

The V gene is TRBV20-1, the J gene TRBJ1-5; D gene unclear. Trimming cost V 3 bases and J 0 bases, with 18 bases left between them. The length of the CDR3 is 17 residues. Germline-derived CDR1 and CDR2 are DFQATT and SNEGSKA (reference sequence). The CDR3 bases are TGCAGTGCTAGTTCCGAATTAAATTCTTATAGCAATCAGCCCCAGCATTTT. As protein: CSASSELNSYSNQPQHF.

Of note for this clonotype: One end of the junction is discordant with germline, which a read error may explain. V is TRBV19 and J is TRBJ2-3, with D possibly being TRBD1 (6 bases). This CDR3 contains 16 residues. Germline V gene lookup returns CDR1 LNHDA and CDR2 SQIVND (reference sequence). As DNA, the CDR3 is TGTTCCAGTAGTATATGGTTCAGGGGCTACACAGATACGCAGTATTTT. Translating it yields CSSSIWFRGYTDTQYF. The full variable domain, its missing parts supplied by reference TRBV19 and TRBJ2-3, is DGGITQSPKYLFRKEGQNVTLSCEQNLNHDAMYWYRQDPGQGLRLIYYSQIVNDFQKGDIAEGYSVSREKKESFPLTVTSAQKNPTAFYLCSSSIWFRGYTDTQYFGPGTRLTVL.

This clonotype was seen ten or more times. V and J are TRBV19 and TRBJ1-5, with D hard to call. Trimming removed 3 bases from V and 3 bases from J, with 9 bases in between. Per the germline V gene, CDR1 is LNHDA and CDR2 is SQIVND (reference sequence). The CDR3 sequence is 14 residues long. CDR3 bases: TGTGCCAGTAGTATCGGGAACCTCAATCAGCCCCAGCATTTT. It codes for CASSIGNLNQPQHF.

Turning to this clonotype: A read error may produce the germline difference seen at one junction end. CDR3 residues: CASSLRTGFTSETQYF. DNA for the CDR3: TGTGCTAGCAGCTTGAGGACAGGGTTTACATCAGAGACCCAGTACTTC. This chain connects TRBV7-7 to TRBJ2-5; 8 nucleotides match TRBD1. CDR3 length: 16 residues. The germline gives CDR1 SSHAT, CDR2 FNYEAQ (reference sequence).

The sample holds many counts of this clonotype. This chain connects TRBV20-1 to TRBJ1-6; TRBD1 aligns across 7 bases. This CDR3 has 13 amino acids. Germline V gene sequence: CDR1 DFQATT, CDR2 SNEGSKA (reference sequence). V lost 6 bases, J lost 10 bases, and 9 bases stayed unmatched. CDR3 in DNA: TGCAGTGCCCAAGGGACAGTAGGGTCACCCCTCCACTTT. Protein sequence: CSAQGTVGSPLHF.

This clonotype has just a few counts. The chain couples TRBV12-3 or TRBV12-4 to TRBJ2-4; D is unresolved. The CDR3 has 11 amino acids. Trimming removed 4 bases from V and 8 bases from J, with 6 bases in between. DNA of the CDR3: TGTGCCAGCAGTTCGGGTCACATTCAGTACTTC. Amino acid sequence: CASSSGHIQYF.

This CDR3 reads CASSQATGTKTEAFF. Here the CDR3 DNA reads TGCGCCAGCAGCCAAGCGACCGGGACAAAGACTGAAGCTTTCTTT. This chain links TRBV4-1 with TRBJ1-1; a possible D gene is TRBD1 (6 bases). Germline values: CDR1 MGHRA, CDR2 YSYEKL. The CDR3 extends over 15 amino acids. V was shortened by 1 base and J by 5 bases, with 14 bases between the two germline ends.

This clonotype came up many times. This chain links TRBV5-1 with TRBJ1-2; possibly TRBD1 for D (5 bases). Germline V gene sequence: CDR1 SGHRS, CDR2 YFSETQ. CDR3 length: 14 amino acids. V lost 4 bases and J 5 bases, leaving 15 bases between the germline ends. This CDR3 reads CASSPEWGWYGYTF. CDR3 sequence (DNA): TGCGCCAGCAGCCCGGAATGGGGCTGGTATGGCTACACCTTC.

This clonotype was counted ten times or more. The rearrangement joins TRBV29-1 to TRBJ2-5; 7 bases line up with TRBD2. CDR1 and CDR2 (germline): SQVTM, ANQGSEA. The CDR3 extends over 15 amino acids. The V gene end was trimmed by 0 bases and the J gene end by 3 bases; junction bases not matched to a gene: 7. The CDR3 DNA sequence: TGCAGCGTTGAAGATCGATTCCTAGCGGAAGAGACCCAGTACTTC. Translation gives CSVEDRFLAEETQYF.

Note on this clonotype: Just one base apart from a much larger clone, this may be a read error. It is likely a read error, because the conserved phenylalanine at the end of the CDR3 is missing. The gene calls are TRBV20-1 and TRBJ1-5; D is ambiguous. The CDR3 length is 12 residues. Between the trimmed V and J ends, which lost 4 bases and 3 bases, there was a span of 7 bases. CDR1 is DFQATT and CDR2 is SNEGSKA in the germline V gene (reference sequence). This CDR3 is CSATGNNQPQHS. The CDR3, as DNA: TGCAGTGCTACGGGCAACAATCAGCCCCAGCATTCT.